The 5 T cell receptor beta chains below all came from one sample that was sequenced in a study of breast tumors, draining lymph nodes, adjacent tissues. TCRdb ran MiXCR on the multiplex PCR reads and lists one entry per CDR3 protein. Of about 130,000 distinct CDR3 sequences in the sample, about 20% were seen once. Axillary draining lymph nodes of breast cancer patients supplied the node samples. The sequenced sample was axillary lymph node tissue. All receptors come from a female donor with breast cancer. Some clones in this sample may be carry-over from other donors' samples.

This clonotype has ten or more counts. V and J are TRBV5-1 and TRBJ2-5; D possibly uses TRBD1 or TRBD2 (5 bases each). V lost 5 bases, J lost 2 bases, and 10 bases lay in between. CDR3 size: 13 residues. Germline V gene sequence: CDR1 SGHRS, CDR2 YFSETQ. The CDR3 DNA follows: TGCGCCAGCAGTACGGGGCGGCAAGAGACCCAGTACTTC. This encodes CASSTGRQETQYF.

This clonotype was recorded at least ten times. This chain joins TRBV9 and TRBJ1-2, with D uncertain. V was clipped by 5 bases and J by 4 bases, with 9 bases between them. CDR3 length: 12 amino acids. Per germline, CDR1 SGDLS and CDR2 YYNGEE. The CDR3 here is CASSDIGYGYTF. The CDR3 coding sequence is TGTGCCAGCAGTGACATCGGCTATGGCTACACCTTC.

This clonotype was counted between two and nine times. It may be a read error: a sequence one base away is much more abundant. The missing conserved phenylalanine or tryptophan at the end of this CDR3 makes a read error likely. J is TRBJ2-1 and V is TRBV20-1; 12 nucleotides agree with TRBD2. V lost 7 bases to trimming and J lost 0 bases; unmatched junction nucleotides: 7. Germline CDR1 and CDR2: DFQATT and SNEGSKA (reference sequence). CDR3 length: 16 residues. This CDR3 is CSVTGTSGYSYNEQFL. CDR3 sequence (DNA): TGCAGTGTTACCGGGACTAGCGGGTACTCCTACAATGAGCAGTTCTTA.

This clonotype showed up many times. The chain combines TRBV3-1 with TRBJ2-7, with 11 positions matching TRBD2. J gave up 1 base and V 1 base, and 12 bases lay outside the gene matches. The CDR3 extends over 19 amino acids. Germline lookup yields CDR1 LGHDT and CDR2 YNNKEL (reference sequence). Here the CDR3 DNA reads TGTGCCAGCAGCCAAGCCCCGTACTTACTAGCGGGAGTATCCTACGAGCAGTACTTC. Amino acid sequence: CASSQAPYLLAGVSYEQYF.

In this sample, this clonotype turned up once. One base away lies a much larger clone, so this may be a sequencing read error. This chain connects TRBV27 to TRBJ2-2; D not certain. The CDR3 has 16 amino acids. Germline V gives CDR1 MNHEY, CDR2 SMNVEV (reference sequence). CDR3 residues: CAGSPRQAWNTGELFF. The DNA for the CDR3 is TGTGCCGGCAGCCCGAGGCAGGCGTGGAACACCGGGGAGCTGTTTTTT.